A selection of T cell receptor beta chains follows, all from one sample in a study of regulatory T cells in long-lasting Graves disease. TCRdb redid the calling of the multiplex PCR reads with MiXCR, one entry per CDR3 protein. The data hold 530,000 or so distinct CDR3 sequences, with roughly 13% observed a single time. These data were also filed under a second study, of T cells in Graves' hyperthyroidism and ophthalmopathy.

The specimen was peripheral blood mononuclear cells (PBMCs), collected at new diagnosis, from a patient treated with antithyroid drugs. The receptor source for this set is a man aged 25 to 40 with Graves disease. The CDR3 runs from the conserved cysteine through the conserved F or W. The order of the fields is clone size, V gene, D gene, J gene, CDR3 protein, CDR3 DNA. A D gene is named only where the DNA matches it firmly. Size values are once, few and many counts, or a class for expanded clones, and some rows have none.

clone_size: many; v_call: TRBV2; d_call: TRBD1; j_call: TRBJ1-2; cdr3_aa: CASSSGQGLYGYTF; cdr3_nt: TGTGCCAGCAGCTCCGGACAGGGGCTCTATGGCTACACCTTC
clone_size: many; v_call: TRBV5-6; d_call: .; j_call: TRBJ2-1; cdr3_aa: CASSLSGNNEQFF; cdr3_nt: TGTGCCAGCAGCTTGTCAGGGAACAATGAGCAGTTCTTC
clone_size: many; v_call: TRBV2; d_call: .; j_call: TRBJ1-2; cdr3_aa: CASKRGLNYGYTF; cdr3_nt: TGTGCCAGCAAACGGGGGCTTAACTATGGCTACACCTTC
clone_size: .; v_call: TRBV5-4; d_call: .; j_call: TRBJ2-5; cdr3_aa: CASSPPGVQETQYF; cdr3_nt: TGTGCCAGCAGTCCCCCAGGGGTCCAAGAGACCCAGTACTTC
clone_size: .; v_call: TRBV20-1; d_call: .; j_call: TRBJ2-2; cdr3_aa: CSARTLLGYTGELFF; cdr3_nt: TGCAGTGCTAGAACCCTTCTAGGGTACACCGGGGAGCTGTTTTTT
clone_size: many; v_call: TRBV29-1; d_call: .; j_call: TRBJ1-1; cdr3_aa: CSVLAAEAFF; cdr3_nt: TGCAGCGTTCTTGCAGCTGAAGCTTTCTTT
clone_size: .; v_call: TRBV12-3/TRBV12-4; d_call: TRBD1; j_call: TRBJ1-5; cdr3_aa: CASSFPGTGSQPQHF; cdr3_nt: TGTGCCAGCAGCTTTCCCGGGACAGGGAGTCAGCCCCAGCATTTT
clone_size: .; v_call: TRBV3-1; d_call: .; j_call: TRBJ2-2; cdr3_aa: CASSQAWAGTGELFF; cdr3_nt: TGTGCCAGCAGCCAAGCTTGGGCAGGCACCGGGGAGCTGTTTTTT
clone_size: many; v_call: TRBV5-1; d_call: TRBD1; j_call: TRBJ1-1; cdr3_aa: CASGTGTGATISTEAFF; cdr3_nt: TGCGCCAGCGGGACCGGGACAGGGGCTACCATTAGCACTGAAGCTTTCTTT
clone_size: many; v_call: TRBV12-3/TRBV12-4; d_call: .; j_call: TRBJ2-7; cdr3_aa: CASSLRSGGAHEQYF; cdr3_nt: TGTGCCAGCAGTTTAAGATCAGGGGGGGCCCACGAGCAGTACTTC
clone_size: .; v_call: TRBV28; d_call: TRBD1; j_call: TRBJ2-7; cdr3_aa: CASSNSGGPSEQYF; cdr3_nt: TGTGCCAGCAGTAATTCAGGGGGCCCTAGTGAACAGTACTTC
clone_size: many; v_call: TRBV20-1; d_call: .; j_call: TRBJ2-5; cdr3_aa: CSAARRGYQETQYF; cdr3_nt: TGCAGTGCTGCACGTCGGGGGTACCAAGAGACCCAGTACTTC
clone_size: .; v_call: TRBV15; d_call: .; j_call: TRBJ1-5; cdr3_aa: CATSRDSLGGAKPQHF; cdr3_nt: TGTGCCACCAGCAGAGATTCCCTAGGCGGGGCCAAGCCCCAGCATTTT
clone_size: many; v_call: TRBV28; d_call: .; j_call: TRBJ1-2; cdr3_aa: CATFSNNYGYTF; cdr3_nt: TGTGCCACCTTCTCGAATAACTATGGCTACACCTTC